This record concerns one T cell receptor (beta chain) sequence. This clonotype occurred many times. Its antigen is currently not known. The record has no base qualities; no much larger clone is one base away. Libraries were built with multiplex PCR. Sequenced on an Illumina HiSeq 4000. CDR3 regions were amplified by Arm-PCR with iRepertoire HTBI primers to construct TCR beta libraries. Before sequencing, the PCR products went through gel purification. In the source study's methods: Across samples, around 58 TRBV and 14 TRBJ segments were identified and used for gene usage analysis of CDR3 amino acid clonotypes. Filtered high-quality paired reads were merged into contigs using COPE and FqMerger. BLAST was used to align contigs to IMGT TRBV, TRBD and TRBJ reference genes, with CDR3 defined following IMGT. Clonotypes above 0.1% frequency were classified as highly expanded clones. Shannon entropy was used to measure repertoire diversity, and the Gini coefficient was used to measure V-J evenness. Clonotypes shared by more than one individual were considered public. TCRdb cleaned the public reads at Q25 with fastp, built clones with MiXCR and kept in-frame beta chains. Merged by CDR3 protein, the rows form single entries marked with the most common genes and DNA. These V and J calls derive from TCRdb rather than the authors' analysis. This sample has about 240,000 distinct CDR3 sequences in its table, and just over 20% of those were observed once. The top ten constitute around 14% of the sample.

The sample comes from a study of regulatory T cells in long-lasting Graves disease (dated by TCRdb to the early 2020s). General notes on the study: Patients with newly diagnosed Graves' disease had been on antithyroid drugs for under 3 months. This study used TCR sequencing and RNA sequencing of peripheral blood to compare persistent Graves' disease patients against newly diagnosed Graves' disease patients. The study was registered as a clinical trial and conducted in China. A total of about 33 samples underwent TCR sequencing, from roughly 13 patients with persistent Graves' disease and approximately 20 patients with newly diagnosed Graves' disease.

The germline V gene sets CDR1 to SGHTA and CDR2 to FQGNSA. Trimming removed 3 bases from V and 9 bases from J, leaving 12 bases between the germline ends. The CDR3 contains 14 residues, cysteine and phenylalanine counted. The retained sequence is limited to the CDR3, 42 bases, with the frame set at the first base. Reading the label with the study, this specimen's time point is: newly diagnosed GD, antithyroid drugs for less than 3 months. RNA was extracted from PBMCs in TRIzol for both TCR sequencing and RNA sequencing. The diagnosis of Graves' disease followed American Thyroid Association guidelines. Patients for the study were recruited at an endocrinology department in Xi'an, China. From each patient, approximately 9.9 milliliters of peripheral blood was collected into an EDTA anticoagulant tube. PBMCs were isolated by Ficoll Paque Plus density gradient separation without further T cell sorting. RNA quality was checked with an Agilent 2100 Bioanalyzer and agarose gel, and concentration with a NanoDrop 2000.

What the research found in general, with its limitations: Sequencing and analysis were limited to the TCR beta chain. As a limitation, the authors acknowledged that the small sample size may reduce accuracy. Compared with newly diagnosed patients, patients with persistent Graves' disease had lower TCR Shannon entropy and fewer highly expanded clones, which suggests clonal expansion. Patients with persistent disease shared more public clonotypes (roughly 2,900) than newly diagnosed patients did (more than 900). TRBV28, TRBJ1-2 and TRBJ2-5 were preferentially used in persistent disease, while TRBV20-1 and TRBJ2-1 were favored in newly diagnosed disease. The study examined only peripheral blood because the primary lesion, thyroid tissue, could not be accessed.

The sequencing here drew on peripheral blood mononuclear cells (PBMCs), taken at new diagnosis, from a patient treated with antithyroid drugs. The TCR was taken from a female donor with Graves disease. The chain was built from TRBV7-2 and TRBJ1-6, with the D gene not confidently named. Here is the DNA: TGTGCCAGCAGCTTCGAATGGGATAGTTCACCCCTCCACTTT. Its protein is CASSFEWDSSPLHF.